The 12 T cell receptor beta chains below were found in one sample sequenced in a study of T cell changes during pregnancy in multiple sclerosis. Here immunoSEQ multiplex PCR was the method, and the copy in TCRdb shows in-frame clones only, minus some. The sample contains 70,000 to 75,000 clones, about nine tenths of which appear only once. The material was peripheral blood, obtained in the second trimester of pregnancy. The receptors were sampled from a female donor with multiple sclerosis, enrolled in a pregnancy study.

This chain links TRBV18 with TRBJ1-2, with D unclear. The CDR3 has 12 residues. The V and J ends lost 2 bases and 8 bases respectively, with 9 bases between them. CDR1 is KGHSH and CDR2 is LQKENI in the germline V gene. In DNA form, the CDR3 reads TGTGCCAGCTCACCAGAGGGAACCGGCTACACCTTC. Translating gives CASSPEGTGYTF.

This chain connects TRBV6-1 to TRBJ2-1, with 7 bases that match TRBD2. Germline V gene lookup returns CDR1 MNHNS and CDR2 SASEGT. Germline trimming cut 7 bases from V and 6 bases from J; bases unmatched to any gene: 9. The CDR3 loop spans 14 amino acids. The CDR3 loop is CASMTSRGSNEQFF. CDR3 in DNA: TGTGCCAGCATGACTAGCCGAGGATCCAATGAGCAGTTCTTC.

This chain joins TRBV10-3 and TRBJ2-2, with 10 bases identical to TRBD1. Looked up from germline, CDR1 is ENHRY and CDR2 is SYGVKD. This CDR3 is 15 amino acids long. The V segment lost 6 bases and the J segment 6 bases; nucleotides outside the gene matches: 7. Here the CDR3 reads CAISGQGGSPGELFF. CDR3 sequence (DNA): TGTGCCATCAGCGGACAGGGGGGCTCCCCCGGGGAGCTGTTTTTT.

In DNA, the CDR3 is TGCAGCGTTGTTCAGGACACAGGATCCGGGGAGCTGTTTTTT. Its protein product is CSVVQDTGSGELFF. V usage is TRBV29-1 and J usage is TRBJ2-2; D perhaps matches TRBD1 (5 bases). Looked up from germline, CDR1 is SQVTM and CDR2 is ANQGSEA. V was cut by 4 bases and J by 6 bases, with 15 bases left in between. This CDR3 spans 14 amino acids.

The chain uses TRBV11-2 and TRBJ2-2; 9 nucleotides match TRBD1. Germline assignment: CDR1 SGHAT and CDR2 FQNNGV. V lost 4 bases and J lost 7; bases outside the gene matches: 10. The CDR3 sequence is 16 residues long. CDR3 DNA: TGTGCCAGCAGCTCCGGCCGGACAGGGGTGGGCGGGGAGCTGTTTTTT. This gives the protein CASSSGRTGVGGELFF. Full variable domain (remainder filled in from reference TRBV11-2 and TRBJ2-2): EAGVAQSPRYKIIEKRQSVAFWCNPISGHATLYWYQQILGQGPKLLIQFQNNGVVDDSQLPKDRFSAERLKGVDSTLKIQPAKLEDSAVYLCASSSGRTGVGGELFFGEGSRLTVL.

This CDR3 reads CASSGTSGSSYEQYF. In DNA form, the CDR3 reads TGTGCCAGTTCGGGGACTAGCGGGAGCTCCTACGAGCAGTACTTC. This chain uses TRBV6-5 with TRBJ2-7; TRBD2 agrees at 14 bases. In germline, CDR1 is MNHEY, CDR2 SVGAGI. The CDR3 consists of 15 residues. The J segment lost 0 bases and the V segment lost 9 bases, leaving 4 bases of the junction unmatched.

The rearrangement joins TRBV2 to TRBJ2-7, with 11 bases fitting TRBD2. The CDR3 is made up of 15 amino acids. V was pared by 1 base and J by 7 bases, with 6 bases of the junction left unmatched. The V gene's germline CDR1 is SNHLY and CDR2 FYNNEI. CDR3 nucleotides: TGTGCCAGCAGTGAAGTAGCGGGGGGGCGTCAAGAGCAGTACTTC. It codes for CASSEVAGGRQEQYF.

The J gene is TRBJ2-5, the V gene TRBV5-4, with D tentatively TRBD1 (5 bases). The CDR3 sequence is 14 residues long. Germline V gene lookup returns CDR1 SGHNT and CDR2 YYREEE (reference sequence). V shed 5 bases and J shed 0 bases, with 11 bases lying between them. The DNA for the CDR3 is TGTGCCAGCAGTTCGGACATGGACCAAGAGACCCAGTACTTC. Protein: CASSSDMDQETQYF.

The chain links TRBV27 to TRBJ2-1; no firm D call. Trimming removed 2 bases from V and 2 bases from J, with 10 bases in between. Germline CDR1 is MNHEY and CDR2 is SMNVEV (reference sequence). This CDR3 contains 15 residues. The DNA for the CDR3 is TGTGCCAGCAGTTTAAGAGTAAGCGCCTACAATGAGCAGTTCTTC. Encoded protein: CASSLRVSAYNEQFF.

The rearrangement links TRBV5-6 to TRBJ2-2; tentative D call: TRBD1 (5 bases). V was clipped by 2 bases and J by 6 bases, with 14 bases between them. The CDR3 totals 15 residues. CDR1 and CDR2 from the germline V gene are SGHDT and YYEEEE. The CDR3 loop reads CASSFPPGLAGELFF. The CDR3 DNA is TGTGCCAGCAGCTTTCCGCCAGGGTTGGCCGGGGAGCTGTTTTTT.

The chain is built from TRBV27 and TRBJ2-5; 9 positions agree with TRBD2. V lost 1 base and J lost 2; bases outside the gene matches: 14. Germline CDR1 is MNHEY and CDR2 is SMNVEV (reference sequence). The CDR3 sequence is 19 residues long. The CDR3 here is CASSLYSGVVTSGQETQYF. In nucleotides, the CDR3 is TGTGCCAGCAGTTTATATAGCGGCGTGGTGACTAGCGGTCAAGAGACCCAGTACTTC.

This chain connects TRBV11-3 to TRBJ2-7; the D is unclear. Per the germline V gene, CDR1 is SGHNT and CDR2 is YENEEA. There are 14 residues in the CDR3. The V end was cut by 3 bases, the J end by 3 bases, with 12 bases between. In DNA, the CDR3 is TGTGCCAGCAGCTTTCTAGTAAACGGCTACGAGCAGTACTTC. This translates into CASSFLVNGYEQYF.